The rows below give T cell receptor beta chains drawn from one sample of a study of blood T cell repertoires in COVID-19. Here immunoSEQ multiplex PCR was the method, and the copy in TCRdb shows in-frame clones only, minus some. The table records about 220,000 clones, roughly 82% of them present only once. Sequenced material: peripheral blood. These receptors were collected from a man aged 50 to 60 with active or convalescent COVID-19. The conserved cysteine and the conserved F or W are not part of the CDR3 here.

V gene: TRBV5-4; CDR3 protein: ASSLQRQTQETQY
V gene: TRBV29-1; CDR3 protein: SVEGQGVPTDTQY
V gene: TRBV29-1; CDR3 protein: SVGTSGGTYNEQF
V gene: TRBV6-5; CDR3 protein: ASSYIGGEKETQY
V gene: TRBV6-5; CDR3 protein: ASSLGQGSTGELF
V gene: TRBV5-6; CDR3 protein: ASSEPGLIYEQY
V gene: TRBV10-3; CDR3 protein: AISRTGDTYEQY
V gene: TRBV5-1; CDR3 protein: ASSLGYRSNTEAF
V gene: TRBV5-1; CDR3 protein: ASSLFGQGDEQF
V gene: TRBV9; CDR3 protein: ASSPRSSGNNEQF
V gene: TRBV7-2; CDR3 protein: ASSWGGAGVTGELF
V gene: TRBV4-1; CDR3 protein: ASSQGDRGLTGYGYT
V gene: TRBV7-9; CDR3 protein: ASSLGTSGGVLSETQY
V gene: TRBV7-2; CDR3 protein: ASSLVRLARTGELF
V gene: TRBV28; CDR3 protein: ASSPLSGSYNSPLH
V gene: TRBV24-1; CDR3 protein: ATGREVTDTQY
V gene: TRBV5-4; CDR3 protein: ASIPPYLSPGYT
V gene: TRBV7-2; CDR3 protein: ASSFTGGDTQY
V gene: TRBV6-4; CDR3 protein: ASTPGGSSSYNEQF
V gene: TRBV2; CDR3 protein: ASGGSRFNEQY